This T cell receptor beta chain stems from a study of graft-versus-host responses after intestinal transplantation. As for the study in general: Anti-thymocyte globulin induction was given to all recipients, followed by tacrolimus and steroids for 2 to 3 years.

As regards this clone: Its antigen is undetermined.

This CDR3 has 16 residues. Germline CDR1 is SGDLS and CDR2 is YYNGEE. Study-wide results and limits: Recipient marrow harbored GvH clones, some of which surfaced first in ileum or blood. Graft-versus-host to host-versus-graft clonal ratios in allografts were high in patients with graft-donor T cell macrochimerism.

The table came from immunoSEQ multiplex PCR; TCRdb's copy has only in-frame clones and leaves some out. The table shows around 40,000 clones, with around 83% occurring only once. The origin of this receptor is a human patient who received an intestinal transplant, so some T cells may come from the graft donor. Specimen: PBMCs, collected about 160 weeks after transplant. V usage is TRBV9 and J usage is TRBJ2-5, with unresolved D. The DNA end is more similar to TRBJ2-7, so the J call may be wrong. The CDR3 loop reads CASSVGQPGPPYEQYF. CDR3 sequence (DNA): TGTGCCAGCAGCGTAGGCCAGCCCGGCCCACCGTACGAGCAGTACTTC.